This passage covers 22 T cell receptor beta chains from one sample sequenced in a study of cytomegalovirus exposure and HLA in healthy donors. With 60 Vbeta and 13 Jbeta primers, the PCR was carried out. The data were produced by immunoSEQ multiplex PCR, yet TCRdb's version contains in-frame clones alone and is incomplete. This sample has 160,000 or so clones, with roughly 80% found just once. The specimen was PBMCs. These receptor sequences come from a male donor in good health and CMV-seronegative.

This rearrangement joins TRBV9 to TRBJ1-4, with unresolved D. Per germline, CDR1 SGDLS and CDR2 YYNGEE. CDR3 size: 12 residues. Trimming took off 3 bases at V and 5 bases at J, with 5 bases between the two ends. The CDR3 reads CASSGVNEKLFF. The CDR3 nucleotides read TGTGCCAGCAGCGGAGTAAATGAAAAACTGTTTTTT. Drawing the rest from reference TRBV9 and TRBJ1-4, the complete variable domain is DSGVTQTPKHLITATGQRVTLRCSPRSGDLSVYWYQQSLDQGLQFLIQYYNGEERAKGNILERFSAQQFPDLHSELNLSSLELGDSALYFCASSGVNEKLFFGSGTQLSVL.

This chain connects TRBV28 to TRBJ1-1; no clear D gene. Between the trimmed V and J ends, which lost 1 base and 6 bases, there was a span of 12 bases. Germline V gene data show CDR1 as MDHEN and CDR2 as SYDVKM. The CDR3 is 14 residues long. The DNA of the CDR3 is TGTGCCAGCAGTTTATTTACAGCCTCTTCTGAAGCTTTCTTT. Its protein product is CASSLFTASSEAFF.

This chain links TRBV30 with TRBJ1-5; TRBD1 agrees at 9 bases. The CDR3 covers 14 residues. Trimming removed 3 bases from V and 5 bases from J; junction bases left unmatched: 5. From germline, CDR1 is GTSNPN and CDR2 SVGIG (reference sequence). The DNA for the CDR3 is TGTGCCTGGAGCGCCCGGACAGGGGATCAGCCCCAGCATTTT. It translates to CAWSARTGDQPQHF.

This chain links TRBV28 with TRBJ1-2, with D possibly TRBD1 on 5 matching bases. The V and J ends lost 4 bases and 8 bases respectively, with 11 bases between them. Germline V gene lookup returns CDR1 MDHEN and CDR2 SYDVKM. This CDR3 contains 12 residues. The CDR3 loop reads CASSSQGLGYTF. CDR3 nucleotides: TGTGCCAGCAGTTCCCAGGGACTAGGCTACACCTTC.

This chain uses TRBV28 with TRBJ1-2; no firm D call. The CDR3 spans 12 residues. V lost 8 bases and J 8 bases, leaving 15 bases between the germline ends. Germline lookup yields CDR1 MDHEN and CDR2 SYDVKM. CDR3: CASVSSRQGYTF. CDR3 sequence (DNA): TGTGCCAGCGTTTCATCGCGGCAGGGCTACACCTTC.

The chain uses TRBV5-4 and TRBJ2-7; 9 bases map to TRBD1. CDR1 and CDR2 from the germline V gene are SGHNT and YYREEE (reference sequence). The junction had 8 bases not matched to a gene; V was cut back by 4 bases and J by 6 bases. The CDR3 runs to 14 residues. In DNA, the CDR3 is TGTGCCAGCAGCATCGACAGGGGGGGCTCCGAGCAGTACTTC. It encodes CASSIDRGGSEQYF.

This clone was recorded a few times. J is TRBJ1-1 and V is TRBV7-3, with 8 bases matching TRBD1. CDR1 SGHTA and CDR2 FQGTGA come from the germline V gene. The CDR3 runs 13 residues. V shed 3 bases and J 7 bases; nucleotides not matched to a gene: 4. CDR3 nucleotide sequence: TGTGCCAGCAGCTTTACAGGGGGGGGTGAAGCTTTCTTT. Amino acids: CASSFTGGGEAFF.

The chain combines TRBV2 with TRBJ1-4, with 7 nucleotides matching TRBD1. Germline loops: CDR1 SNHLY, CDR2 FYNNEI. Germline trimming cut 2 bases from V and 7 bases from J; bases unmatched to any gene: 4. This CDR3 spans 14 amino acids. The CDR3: CASSETGVPEKLFF. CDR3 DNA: TGTGCCAGCAGTGAAACAGGGGTTCCTGAAAAACTGTTTTTT.

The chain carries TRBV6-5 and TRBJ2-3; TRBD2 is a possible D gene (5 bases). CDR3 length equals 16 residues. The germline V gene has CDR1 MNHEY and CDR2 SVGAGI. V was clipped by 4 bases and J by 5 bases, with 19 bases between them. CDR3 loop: CASSSRLRGRGDTQYF. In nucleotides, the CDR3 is TGTGCCAGCAGTTCCCGGCTTCGGGGTCGAGGAGATACGCAGTATTTT.

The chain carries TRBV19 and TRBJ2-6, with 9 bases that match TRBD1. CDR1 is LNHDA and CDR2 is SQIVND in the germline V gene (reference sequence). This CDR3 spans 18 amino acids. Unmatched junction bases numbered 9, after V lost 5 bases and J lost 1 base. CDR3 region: CASSAPGQGWSGANVLTF. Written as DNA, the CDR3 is TGTGCCAGTAGTGCACCGGGACAGGGCTGGTCTGGGGCCAACGTCCTGACTTTC.

The chain's CDR3 is CASSLRELSYNEQFF. CDR3 nucleotides: TGTGCCAGCAGCCTACGGGAGCTCTCCTACAATGAGCAGTTCTTC. This chain uses TRBV5-6 with TRBJ2-1, with a possible D match to TRBD2 (6 bases). Germline CDR1 and CDR2: SGHDT and YYEEEE. V lost 4 bases and J 0 bases, leaving 11 bases between the germline ends. The CDR3 extends over 15 amino acids.

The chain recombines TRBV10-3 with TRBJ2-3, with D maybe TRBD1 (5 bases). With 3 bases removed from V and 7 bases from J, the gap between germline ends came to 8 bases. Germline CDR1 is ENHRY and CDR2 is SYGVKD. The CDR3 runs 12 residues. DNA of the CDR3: TGTGCCATCAGTGAAGGGGATCATACGCAGTATTTT. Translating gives CAISEGDHTQYF.

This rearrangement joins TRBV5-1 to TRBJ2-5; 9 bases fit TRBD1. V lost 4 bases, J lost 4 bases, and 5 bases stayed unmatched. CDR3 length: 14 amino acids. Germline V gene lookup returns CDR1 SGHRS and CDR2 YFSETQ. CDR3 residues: CASSIGTGIETQYF. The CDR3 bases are TGCGCCAGCAGCATAGGGACAGGGATAGAGACCCAGTACTTC.

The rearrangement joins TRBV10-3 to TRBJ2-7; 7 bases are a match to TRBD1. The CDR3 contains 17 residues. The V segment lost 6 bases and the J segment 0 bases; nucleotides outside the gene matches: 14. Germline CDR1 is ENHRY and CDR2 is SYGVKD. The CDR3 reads CAISVTTGSGTSYEQYF. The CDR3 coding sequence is TGTGCCATCAGCGTAACGACAGGGTCAGGTACCTCCTACGAGCAGTACTTC.

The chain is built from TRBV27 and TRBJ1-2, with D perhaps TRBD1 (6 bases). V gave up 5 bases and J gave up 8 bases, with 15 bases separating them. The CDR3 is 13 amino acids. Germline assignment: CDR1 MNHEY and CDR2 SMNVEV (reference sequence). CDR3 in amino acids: CASSLPGGGGYTF. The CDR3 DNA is TGTGCCAGCAGTCTCCCGGGGGGCGGCGGCTACACCTTC.

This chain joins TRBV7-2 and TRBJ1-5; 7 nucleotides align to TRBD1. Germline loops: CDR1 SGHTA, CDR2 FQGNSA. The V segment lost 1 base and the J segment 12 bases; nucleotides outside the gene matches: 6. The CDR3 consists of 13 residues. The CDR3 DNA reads TGTGCCAGCAGCTTAGGCGATACAGGGGTCCAGCATTTT. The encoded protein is CASSLGDTGVQHF.

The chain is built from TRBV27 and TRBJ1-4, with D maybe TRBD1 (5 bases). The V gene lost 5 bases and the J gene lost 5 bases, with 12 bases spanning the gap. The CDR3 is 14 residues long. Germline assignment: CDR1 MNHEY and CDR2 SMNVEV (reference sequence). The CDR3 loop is CASSEAGKNEKLFF. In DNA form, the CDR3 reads TGTGCCAGCAGTGAAGCAGGGAAGAATGAAAAACTGTTTTTT.

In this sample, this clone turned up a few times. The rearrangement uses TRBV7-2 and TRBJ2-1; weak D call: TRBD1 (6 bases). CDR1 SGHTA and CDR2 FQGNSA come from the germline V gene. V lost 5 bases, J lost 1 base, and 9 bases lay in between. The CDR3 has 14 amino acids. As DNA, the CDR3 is TGTGCCAGCAGCCCTGACAGGTCCTACAATGAGCAGTTCTTC. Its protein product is CASSPDRSYNEQFF.

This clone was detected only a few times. CDR3 in amino acids: CASSIQTGTSTDTQYF. The CDR3 nucleotides are TGCGCCAGCAGCATCCAAACAGGGACCAGCACAGATACGCAGTATTTT. The chain carries TRBV5-1 and TRBJ2-3; tentatively, D is TRBD1 (6 bases). The germline CDR1 and CDR2 sequences are SGHRS and YFSETQ. V lost 4 bases to trimming and J lost 0 bases, with 15 bases between them. The CDR3 loop spans 16 amino acids.

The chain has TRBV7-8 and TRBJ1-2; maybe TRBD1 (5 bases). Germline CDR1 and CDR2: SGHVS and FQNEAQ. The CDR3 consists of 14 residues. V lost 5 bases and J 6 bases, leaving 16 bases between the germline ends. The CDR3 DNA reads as TGTGCCAGCAGCCCTCGGACGGGAGGGGATGGCTACACCTTC. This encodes CASSPRTGGDGYTF.

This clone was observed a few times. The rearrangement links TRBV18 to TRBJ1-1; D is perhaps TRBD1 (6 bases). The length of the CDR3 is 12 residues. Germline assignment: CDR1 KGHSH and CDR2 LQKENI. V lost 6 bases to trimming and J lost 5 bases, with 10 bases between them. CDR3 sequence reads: CASSIQGTEAFF. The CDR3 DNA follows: TGTGCCAGCTCGATACAGGGAACTGAAGCTTTCTTT. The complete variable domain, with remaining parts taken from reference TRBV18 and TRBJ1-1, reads NAGVMQNPRHLVRRRGQEARLRCSPMKGHSHVYWYRQLPEEGLKFMVYLQKENIIDESGMPKERFSAEFPKEGPSILRIQQVVRGDSAAYFCASSIQGTEAFFGQGTRLTVV.

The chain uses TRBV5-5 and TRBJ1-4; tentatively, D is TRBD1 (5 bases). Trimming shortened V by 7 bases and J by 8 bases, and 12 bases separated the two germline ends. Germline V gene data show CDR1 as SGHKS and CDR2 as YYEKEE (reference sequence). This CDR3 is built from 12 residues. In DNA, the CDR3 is TGTGCCAGCTCGGGAGCAGGGGAAAAACTGTTTTTT. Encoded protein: CASSGAGEKLFF. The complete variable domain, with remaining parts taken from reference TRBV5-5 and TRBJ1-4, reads DAGVTQSPTHLIKTRGQQVTLRCSPISGHKSVSWYQQVLGQGPQFIFQYYEKEERGRGNFPDRFSARQFPNYSSELNVNALLLGDSALYLCASSGAGEKLFFGSGTQLSVL.